This T cell receptor beta chain originates from a study of cytotoxic CD8 clonotypes in ibrutinib-treated CLL. About the study: Following a median about twelve months of treatment, with a range of 6 to 36, response samples were taken. General study findings and limits: Contraction or stability on treatment was seen for public clonotypes, which were uncommon. Higher circulating CD8+ T-cell counts strongly accompanied higher baseline clonality, above age-matched healthy donors.

This clone has just a few counts. The antigen is not known. V lost 5 bases to trimming and J lost 4 bases; unmatched junction nucleotides: 7. There are 14 residues in the CDR3. CDR1 is SEHNR and CDR2 is FQNEAQ in the germline V gene (reference sequence). Investigators sought sequencing depths of between 1 in 200,000 and 1 in 1 million T cells. Sequencing was performed with immunoSEQ multiplex PCR; in TCRdb, only in-frame clones are kept and a portion is missing. The sample holds over 100,000 clones; approximately 58% are singletons and the top ten take around 37%. The chain is built from TRBV7-9 and TRBJ2-5, with 7 bases lining up with TRBD1. The TCR sequence derives from a human donor with chronic lymphocytic leukemia. The sample in question was PBMCs, obtained after 24 months of ibrutinib treatment. CDR3 region: CASSIGQARETQYF. The CDR3 DNA reads as TGTGCCAGCAGCATCGGACAGGCCCGAGAGACCCAGTACTTC.